These T cell receptor beta chains were read from a single sample in a study of T cells in Graves' hyperthyroidism and ophthalmopathy. MiXCR, applied by TCRdb to the multiplex PCR reads, yields one record per CDR3 protein. Here the sample spans about 640,000 distinct CDR3 sequences, around 13% being singletons. The sample consisted of blood. These receptors all stem from a woman in her forties or fifties with Graves' ophthalmopathy. Both conserved end residues are part of each CDR3.

V gene	J gene	CDR3 protein
TRBV20-1	TRBJ1-5	CSARDGAGNQPQHF
TRBV19	TRBJ2-2	CASGTRGAVFTGELFF
TRBV19	TRBJ1-1	CASRPGTGTNTEAFF
TRBV20-1	TRBJ2-7	CSARASGLAVSSYEQYF
TRBV20-1	TRBJ2-7	CSASPLGRPEQYF
TRBV20-1	TRBJ2-1	CSASAHSSYNEQFF
TRBV11-1	TRBJ2-2	CASSLGALYTGELFF
TRBV5-1	TRBJ2-7	CASSLNLGFYEQYF
TRBV19	TRBJ2-1	CASSIVPAYNEQFF
TRBV11-2	TRBJ1-1	CASSPALRGENTEAFF
TRBV9	TRBJ1-2	CASSSGVYGYTF
TRBV7-2	TRBJ2-1	CASGAGANEQFF
TRBV28	TRBJ2-1	CASSPPGGNNEQFF
TRBV7-2	TRBJ1-3	CASSLRQGAVGNTIYF
TRBV20-1	TRBJ2-2	CSARAYAAGSTGELFF
TRBV6-1	TRBJ1-2	CASRRTASDLYTF
TRBV6-2/TRBV6-3	TRBJ2-7	CASRSTRYEQYF
TRBV7-2	TRBJ2-4	CASSLIGDLQNIQYF
TRBV12-5	TRBJ2-7	CASGLVLTESSYEQYF
TRBV6-1	TRBJ1-1	CASSERGTGLPEAFF
TRBV28	TRBJ1-6	CASSPRQVERSPLHF
TRBV27	TRBJ1-6	CASSRMTGGNSPLHF
TRBV7-9	TRBJ2-7	CASSLTTSGGTYEQYF
TRBV20-1	TRBJ2-7	CSASRGVMDEQYF
TRBV7-9	TRBJ1-4	CASSRPGTGGITNEKLFF
TRBV24-1	TRBJ2-5	CATSDFTGETQYF
TRBV5-1	TRBJ2-1	CASSLGLAGGWDYNEQFF
TRBV24-1	TRBJ1-2	CATSDPSEPGYTF
TRBV9	TRBJ2-3	CASSGGTGTSGRHTQYF
TRBV29-1	TRBJ2-7	CSVVPKTSYEQYF
TRBV5-1	TRBJ2-7	CASGTTLSHEQYF
TRBV5-1	TRBJ2-7	CASSLVQSSYEQYF
TRBV20-1	TRBJ1-4	CSATADRATNEKLFF
TRBV20-1	TRBJ1-4	CSAEGDEKLFF
TRBV18	TRBJ2-1	CASSPPIAGGPWNEQFF
TRBV7-9	TRBJ2-2	CASSPWGHPAGELFF
TRBV12-3/TRBV12-4	TRBJ1-1	CASSLGQGSTEAFF
TRBV11-1	TRBJ1-6	CASSPRGNNSPLHF
TRBV4-1	TRBJ2-7	CASSQAGAYEQYF
TRBV6-1	TRBJ1-1	CASSEGGRDTEAFF
TRBV6-2/TRBV6-3	TRBJ1-2	CASQHNYGYTF
TRBV29-1	TRBJ1-2	CSATDGYGYTF
TRBV11-3	TRBJ2-3	CASSQLRGRAVTDTQYF
TRBV30	TRBJ1-2	CAWSVDGGRGYTF
TRBV11-2	TRBJ2-7	CASSLARGALSYEQYF
TRBV7-9	TRBJ2-3	CASATSGITDTQYF
TRBV29-1	TRBJ2-1	CSGGLAESSYNEQFF
TRBV18	TRBJ1-6	CASSPTGQNNSPLHF
TRBV13	TRBJ1-1	CASSLNPLRNTEAFF
TRBV27	TRBJ1-5	CASSFAGQGQPQHF
TRBV5-1	TRBJ2-5	CASSLVASGDEETQYF
TRBV20-1	TRBJ2-1	CSASALGGNYNEQFF
TRBV7-6	TRBJ2-2	CASSPQRVGEPFF
TRBV6-6	TRBJ1-1	CASSYSQGGTEAFF
TRBV2	TRBJ2-7	CASSDSGTTYEQYF